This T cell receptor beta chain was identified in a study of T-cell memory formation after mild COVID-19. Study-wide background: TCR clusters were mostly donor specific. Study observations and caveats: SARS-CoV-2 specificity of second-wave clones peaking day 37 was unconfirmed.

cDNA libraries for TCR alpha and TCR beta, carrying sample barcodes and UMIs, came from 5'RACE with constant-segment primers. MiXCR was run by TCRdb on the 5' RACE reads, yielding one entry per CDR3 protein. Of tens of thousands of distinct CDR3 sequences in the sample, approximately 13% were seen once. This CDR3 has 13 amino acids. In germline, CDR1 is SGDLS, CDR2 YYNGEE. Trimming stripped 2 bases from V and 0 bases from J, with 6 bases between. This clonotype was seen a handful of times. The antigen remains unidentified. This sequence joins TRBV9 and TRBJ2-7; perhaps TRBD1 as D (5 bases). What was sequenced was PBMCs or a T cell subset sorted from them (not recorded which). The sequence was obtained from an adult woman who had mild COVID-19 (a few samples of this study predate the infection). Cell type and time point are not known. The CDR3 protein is CASSVDSSYEQYF. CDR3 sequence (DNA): TGTGCCAGCAGCGTTGACAGCTCCTACGAGCAGTACTTC.